Presented here are 16 T cell receptor beta chains from one specimen sequenced in a study of blood T cells in healthy people across ages. A second PCR of about 7 to 12 cycles used a sample-barcoded 5' primer and a J-beta primer mix. In TCRdb, the 5' RACE reads were re-called with MiXCR into one record per CDR3 protein. This table has 650,000 to 900,000 distinct CDR3 sequences, around 68% appearing once. Sequencing was performed on blood. These receptors originate from a man aged 25 to 40 in good health.

The chain carries TRBV3-1 and TRBJ1-2; a possible D gene is TRBD1 (6 bases). Germline V CDR1 and CDR2: LGHDT, YNNKEL (reference sequence). Trimming took 0 bases from V and 9 from J, leaving 17 bases between them. The CDR3 contains 15 residues. CDR3 residues: CASSQDGTRGARYTF. The CDR3 region has the DNA TGTGCCAGCAGCCAAGATGGGACAAGGGGCGCGCGCTACACCTTC.

This chain connects TRBV4-3 to TRBJ2-7; either TRBD1 or TRBD2 may supply D (5 bases each). V was pared by 2 bases and J by 1 base, with 15 bases between. The CDR3 covers 16 residues. Germline CDR1 reads LGHNA; CDR2 reads YSLEER. The CDR3 loop reads CASSQSLRDGSYEQYF. The CDR3 DNA reads as TGCGCCAGCAGCCAATCGCTACGGGACGGATCCTACGAGCAGTACTTC.

This clonotype was recorded many times. The chain is built from TRBV6-1 and TRBJ2-1; D is undetermined. The V gene's germline CDR1 is MNHNS and CDR2 SASEGT. This CDR3 is 14 amino acids long. Deletions cut 0 bases from V and 9 bases from J, with 12 bases between. CDR3 residues: CASSEALRQAEQFF. CDR3 DNA sequence: TGTGCCAGCAGTGAAGCGCTCCGGCAAGCTGAGCAGTTCTTC.

The chain combines TRBV12-3 or TRBV12-4 with TRBJ2-1, with 7 nucleotides matching TRBD1. This CDR3 has 15 amino acids. Losses at the gene ends were 1 base for V and 12 bases for J; bases not matched to a gene: 12. The CDR3 spells CASSLGQGSTRVQFF. CDR3 in DNA: TGTGCCAGCAGTTTAGGACAGGGCTCTACAAGAGTGCAGTTCTTC.

The chain joins TRBV6-5 to TRBJ2-1; TRBD2 might be the D (6 bases). This CDR3 has 15 amino acids. V was trimmed by 2 bases and J by 0 bases, leaving 8 bases between them. Germline V gives CDR1 MNHEY, CDR2 SVGAGI. The CDR3 region is CASSYDGSSYNEQFF. In nucleotides, the CDR3 is TGTGCCAGCAGTTACGACGGGAGCTCCTACAATGAGCAGTTCTTC.

This clonotype was seen more than once but under ten times. This sequence joins TRBV10-2 and TRBJ2-3, with D perhaps matching TRBD2 (6 bases). This CDR3 has 15 residues. The V gene lost 4 bases and the J gene lost 4 bases, with 15 bases spanning the gap. Looked up from germline, CDR1 is WSHSY and CDR2 is SAAADI. The CDR3 sequence: CASSAAAGGPDTQYF. The CDR3, as DNA: TGCGCCAGCAGTGCCGCGGCCGGGGGTCCAGATACGCAGTATTTT.

This clonotype was seen a few times. The J gene is TRBJ2-7, the V gene TRBV11-2; unclear D gene. The germline gives CDR1 SGHAT, CDR2 FQNNGV. This CDR3 has 15 residues. Trimming removed 0 bases from V and 9 bases from J, with 18 bases in between. The CDR3 protein is CASSLDTLVGPRQYF. CDR3 nucleotide sequence: TGTGCCAGCAGCTTAGACACCTTGGTAGGCCCGAGGCAGTACTTC.

This clonotype was observed a few times. The gene calls are TRBV7-9 and TRBJ1-6; 7 nucleotides agree with TRBD1. CDR1 and CDR2 from the germline V gene are SEHNR and FQNEAQ (reference sequence). CDR3 size: 14 residues. Trimming cost V 9 bases and J 7 bases; bases outside gene matches: 9. The CDR3 here is CASRTGTENSPLHF. The CDR3 DNA is TGTGCCAGTAGGACGGGGACAGAGAATTCACCCCTCCACTTT.

The gene calls are TRBV12-3 or TRBV12-4 and TRBJ2-1, with TRBD1 as a possible D gene (6 bases). Trimming cost V 4 bases and J 7 bases, with 14 bases left between them. This CDR3 is built from 14 residues. CDR3 in DNA: TGTGCCAGCAGTTCCGGGACAATATTGAATGAGCAGTTCTTC. This codes for CASSSGTILNEQFF.

Regarding this clonotype: The conserved phenylalanine or tryptophan normally closing the CDR3 is absent here, so this likely arose from a read error. The chain has TRBV4-3 and TRBJ2-1, with TRBD1 matching 9 bases. The germline CDR1 and CDR2 sequences are LGHNA and YSLEER. The CDR3 length is 13 residues. Trimming took 4 bases from V and 8 from J; bases not matched to a gene: 3. In DNA form, the CDR3 reads TGCGCCAGCAGCCCTGGACAGGGGTATGAGCAGTTCGTC. Translating it yields CASSPGQGYEQFV.

This rearrangement joins TRBV12-3 or TRBV12-4 to TRBJ2-3; tentatively, D is TRBD1 (5 bases). CDR3 length: 16 amino acids. V dropped 5 bases and J dropped 2 bases, with 17 bases sitting between them. The CDR3 sequence: CASSPRPDRITDTQYF. The CDR3 bases are TGTGCCAGCAGTCCTAGACCAGACAGAATCACAGATACGCAGTATTTT.

There are a few counts of this clonotype. The chain recombines TRBV7-3 with TRBJ1-2; the D gene is possibly TRBD1 (5 bases). The CDR3 runs to 14 residues. V was pared by 5 bases and J by 0 bases, with 10 bases between. Germline lookup yields CDR1 SGHTA and CDR2 FQGTGA. For the CDR3, the DNA is TGTGCCAGCAGCGCTGGGGGAGCTAACTATGGCTACACCTTC. Protein: CASSAGGANYGYTF.

With respect to this clonotype: The junction departs from the called germline gene at one end, perhaps through a read error. The gene calls are TRBV7-2 and TRBJ2-1; TRBD2 matches at 7 bases. Germline loops: CDR1 SGHTA, CDR2 FQGNSA. The CDR3 loop spans 16 amino acids. CDR3 protein: CAGSLHGGSSYNEQFF. The DNA of the CDR3 is TGTGCCGGCAGCTTACACGGGGGGAGCTCCTACAATGAGCAGTTCTTC.

The chain has TRBV25-1 and TRBJ2-3, with unresolved D. With 3 bases removed from V and 3 bases from J, the gap between germline ends came to 7 bases. Germline loops: CDR1 MGHDK, CDR2 SYGVNS. This CDR3 is built from 13 residues. CDR3 nucleotides: TGTGCCAGCAGTGAGGTTAGGACAGATACGCAGTATTTT. Its translation: CASSEVRTDTQYF.

In its sample, this clonotype was seen a few times. The genes are TRBV25-1 and TRBJ2-7; 9 nucleotides agree with TRBD1. With V trimmed by 1 base and J by 5 bases, 6 bases remained unmatched. CDR1 and CDR2 (germline): MGHDK, SYGVNS. The CDR3 runs 15 residues. CDR3 in DNA: TGTGCCAGCAGTGAATTGACAGGGGGTTCCAACGAGCAGTACTTC. This translates into CASSELTGGSNEQYF.

This clonotype was observed a few times. The chain has TRBV6-5 and TRBJ2-1, with D perhaps assigned TRBD1 or TRBD2 (5 bases each). Germline V gives CDR1 MNHEY, CDR2 SVGAGI. The CDR3 consists of 13 residues. Trimming stripped 5 bases from V and 7 bases from J, with 12 bases between. Here the CDR3 reads CASSQLGTNEQFF. In DNA form, the CDR3 reads TGTGCCAGCAGTCAACTCGGGACGAATGAGCAGTTCTTC.